This T cell receptor (beta chain) stems from a study of T cell repertoires and Cas9 in healthy adults. Study-wide context: CD4 and CD8 compartments: SpCas9-reactive T cells profiled for potency, cytotoxicity, lineage.

Only in-frame clones appear in the TCRdb table, and some are missing; sequencing was by immunoSEQ multiplex PCR. The sample includes about 14,000 clones, 85% to 90% of them seen just once. CDR3 length: 16 amino acids. Looked up from germline, CDR1 is MNHEY and CDR2 is SMNVEV (reference sequence). V lost 0 bases, J lost 5 bases, and 10 bases stayed unmatched. This receptor was identified in a human donor in good health. The specimen was Tregs (CD4+, CD25+, CD127-, CD137-, CD154-) from PBMCs; culture status not recorded. V gene TRBV27 combines with J gene TRBJ2-7; 7 nucleotides align to TRBD1. The CDR3, as DNA: TGTGCCAGCAGTTTATCCTTGGGGACAGCGTGGGACGAGCAGTACTTC. Amino acids: CASSLSLGTAWDEQYF.